The 29 T cell receptor beta chains listed next were all sequenced from one sample in a study of neoadjuvant anti-PD-1 for oral cavity cancer. Described time point: after neoadjuvant nivolumab, at surgical resection. The data were produced by immunoSEQ multiplex PCR, yet TCRdb's version contains in-frame clones alone and is incomplete. Of approximately 42,000 clones in the sample, 60% to 80% were seen once. The specimen was PBMCs, collected after nivolumab (anti-PD-1) treatment. The receptors were gathered from a person aged 35-80 years with oral cavity squamous cell carcinoma.

The sample holds a few counts of this clone. The chain has TRBV5-4 and TRBJ2-5; TRBD2 matches at 8 bases. Trimming cost V 5 bases and J 5 bases; bases outside gene matches: 11. The germline CDR1 and CDR2 sequences are SGHNT and YYREEE (reference sequence). The length of the CDR3 is 15 residues. The CDR3 DNA reads as TGTGCCAGCAGAGAGCGGGGGACCCCTATCGAGACCCAGTACTTC. It encodes CASRERGTPIETQYF.

The rearrangement uses TRBV11-2 and TRBJ2-7; D is unclear. This CDR3 comprises 12 residues. CDR1 is SGHAT, CDR2 FQNNGV, per germline. Trimming pared 4 bases from V and 5 bases from J, leaving 9 bases between. CDR3 sequence: CASSSPQNEQYF. The DNA for the CDR3 is TGTGCCAGCAGCTCGCCCCAAAACGAGCAGTACTTC.

The J gene is TRBJ1-2, the V gene TRBV2; D remains unclear. V lost 3 bases to trimming and J lost 12 bases, with 8 bases between them. There are 10 residues in the CDR3. Per germline, CDR1 SNHLY and CDR2 FYNNEI. CDR3 sequence: CASSEVVHTF. The CDR3 coding sequence is TGTGCCAGCAGTGAGGTAGTCCACACCTTC.

This clone was seen more than once but under ten times. The chain uses TRBV7-9 and TRBJ1-4; 10 bases line up with TRBD1. There are 15 residues in the CDR3. The germline CDR1 and CDR2 sequences are SEHNR and FQNEAQ (reference sequence). V gave up 0 bases and J gave up 6 bases; unmatched junction bases: 1. CDR3 amino acids: CASSLAGTGDEKLFF. As DNA, the CDR3 is TGTGCCAGCAGCTTAGCAGGGACAGGGGATGAAAAACTGTTTTTT.

This clone showed up just a few times. The V gene is TRBV5-1, the J gene TRBJ2-1; 11 bases fit TRBD2. Germline-derived CDR1 and CDR2 are SGHRS and YFSETQ. The V and J ends lost 2 bases and 7 bases, in that order; junction bases with no gene match: 8. This CDR3 comprises 16 residues. The CDR3 DNA sequence: TGCGCCAGCAGCTTAACTAGCGGGAGCTGGGGAAATGAGCAGTTCTTC. Protein sequence: CASSLTSGSWGNEQFF.

The DNA for the CDR3 is TGTGCCAGTGGACAGGGTAACAACGAGCAGTACTTC. It is translated as CASGQGNNEQYF. This chain links TRBV19 with TRBJ2-7, with TRBD1 matching over 8 bases. With V trimmed by 8 bases and J by 5 bases, 5 bases remained unmatched. This CDR3 has 12 residues. Germline assignment: CDR1 LNHDA and CDR2 SQIVND (reference sequence).

J is TRBJ2-7 and V is TRBV19; 9 bases map to TRBD1. Germline lookup yields CDR1 LNHDA and CDR2 SQIVND (reference sequence). V was clipped by 4 bases and J by 7 bases; unmatched bases: 5. This CDR3 comprises 13 residues. The CDR3 nucleotides are TGTGCCAGTAGTACCGGACAGGGGTGGGAGCAGTACTTC. Translated, it gives CASSTGQGWEQYF.

The V and J genes are TRBV4-1 and TRBJ2-6; no reliable D call. CDR3 length: 15 residues. Trimming pared 4 bases from V and 1 base from J, leaving 8 bases between. The germline V gene encodes CDR1 MGHRA and CDR2 YSYEKL. CDR3 bases: TGCGCCAGCAGCCGAATCATTTCTGGGGCCAACGTCCTGACTTTC. Protein product: CASSRIISGANVLTF.

The chain couples TRBV10-1 to TRBJ2-3, with 8 positions matching TRBD1. The J segment lost 5 bases and the V segment lost 6 bases, leaving 10 bases of the junction unmatched. CDR1 is WNHNN, CDR2 SYGVQD, per germline (reference sequence). There are 15 residues in the CDR3. CDR3 region: CASRARAGGGDTQYF. Written as DNA, the CDR3 is TGCGCCAGCAGGGCTCGGGCAGGGGGCGGAGATACGCAGTATTTT.

The chain joins TRBV19 to TRBJ1-2; 12 bases are shared with TRBD1. Germline V gene sequence: CDR1 LNHDA, CDR2 SQIVND (reference sequence). The CDR3 is 16 amino acids. With 7 bases clipped from V and 2 bases from J, the junction kept 8 bases outside the gene matches. Here the CDR3 reads CASTGTGGLGNYGYTF. The DNA of the CDR3 is TGTGCCAGTACCGGGACAGGGGGCTTGGGAAACTATGGCTACACCTTC.

This chain connects TRBV5-6 to TRBJ1-1, with D maybe TRBD1 (5 bases). V was pared by 0 bases and J by 7 bases, with 7 bases between. The germline CDR1 and CDR2 sequences are SGHDT and YYEEEE. The CDR3 is 12 residues long. The CDR3 reads CASSLVGDEAFF. CDR3 in DNA: TGTGCCAGCAGCTTGGTGGGGGATGAAGCTTTCTTT. Using reference TRBV5-6 and TRBJ1-1 for the parts outside the CDR3, the full variable domain is DAGVTQSPTHLIKTRGQQVTLRCSPKSGHDTVSWYQQALGQGPQFIFQYYEEEERQRGNFPDRFSGHQFPNYSSELNVNALLLGDSALYLCASSLVGDEAFFGQGTRLTVV.

The rearrangement uses TRBV14 and TRBJ1-5, with D maybe TRBD1 (6 bases). CDR1 and CDR2 from the germline V gene are SGHDN and FVKESK. This CDR3 contains 19 residues. V lost 7 bases and J 3 bases, leaving 28 bases between the germline ends. The CDR3 region is CASTYLRGARKSHNQPQHF. CDR3 nucleotide sequence: TGTGCCAGCACCTACCTCCGGGGGGCGCGGAAATCCCACAATCAGCCCCAGCATTTT.

The chain uses TRBV5-1 and TRBJ2-2; D might be TRBD2 (5 bases). The CDR3 loop spans 15 amino acids. Germline CDR1 SGHRS, CDR2 YFSETQ. The V and J ends lost 2 bases and 7 bases respectively, with 15 bases between them. CDR3 in amino acids: CASSLKTPGGGELFF. In DNA, the CDR3 is TGCGCCAGCAGCTTAAAAACCCCAGGAGGCGGGGAGCTGTTTTTT.

This rearrangement joins TRBV6-6 to TRBJ1-5; 9 bases are shared with TRBD1. Looked up from germline, CDR1 is MNHNY and CDR2 is SVGAGI (reference sequence). The CDR3 spans 16 residues. The trim removed 3 bases at V and 1 base at J, leaving 4 bases unmatched. The CDR3 sequence is CASSYGGQGSNQPQHF. In DNA form, the CDR3 reads TGTGCCAGCAGTTATGGGGGACAGGGAAGCAATCAGCCCCAGCATTTT.

This rearrangement joins TRBV11-1 to TRBJ1-6; D is unclear. The V gene's germline CDR1 is SGHAT and CDR2 FQDESV (reference sequence). The CDR3 loop spans 13 amino acids. The germline V and J ends were trimmed by 1 base and 10 bases, with 8 bases remaining between them. The CDR3 reads CASSLEAKSPLHF. CDR3 DNA sequence: TGTGCCAGCAGCTTAGAGGCAAAATCACCCCTCCACTTT.

The chain recombines TRBV2 with TRBJ1-1; D is ambiguous. The V end was cut by 4 bases, the J end by 10 bases, with 19 bases between. The CDR3 is made up of 14 amino acids. Germline lookup yields CDR1 SNHLY and CDR2 FYNNEI. The CDR3, as DNA: TGTGCCAGCAGTGGTCTTTCGGGCGACCTCCCAGCTTTCTTT. Its translation is CASSGLSGDLPAFF.

This chain uses TRBV29-1 with TRBJ2-2; unclear D gene. Germline CDR1 reads SQVTM; CDR2 reads ANQGSEA. V lost 5 bases, J lost 5 bases, and 9 bases lay in between. CDR3 length: 12 amino acids. The CDR3 coding sequence is TGCAGCGTTTGGGGATATACCGGGGAGCTGTTTTTT. It specifies CSVWGYTGELFF.

V is TRBV7-9 and J is TRBJ1-2; D gene ambiguous. Trimming took off 4 bases at V and 5 bases at J, with 11 bases between the two ends. This CDR3 contains 13 residues. Germline-derived CDR1 and CDR2 are SEHNR and FQNEAQ (reference sequence). CDR3 DNA: TGTGCCAGCAGCTACCGGGAGAAATATGGCTACACCTTC. Translated, it gives CASSYREKYGYTF.

This rearrangement joins TRBV15 to TRBJ2-5, with 7 positions matching TRBD1. CDR3 length: 14 amino acids. Unmatched junction bases numbered 2, after V lost 3 bases and J lost 1 base. Germline V lookup: CDR1 LNHNV, CDR2 YYDKDF (reference sequence). The CDR3 loop is CATSRGQLQETQYF. The CDR3, as DNA: TGTGCCACCAGCAGGGGACAGCTCCAAGAGACCCAGTACTTC.

This chain uses TRBV6-1 with TRBJ1-6; D unclear. Trimming pared 4 bases from V and 13 bases from J, leaving 14 bases between. Per the germline V gene, CDR1 is MNHNS and CDR2 is SASEGT. The CDR3 totals 13 residues. For the CDR3, the DNA is TGTGCCAGCAGTGCCCAGGAGTTACGGCCCCTCCACTTT. This gives the protein CASSAQELRPLHF.

This chain joins TRBV6-4 and TRBJ2-6, with D perhaps matching TRBD2 (7 bases). The CDR3 totals 18 residues. The V gene's germline CDR1 is MRHNA and CDR2 SNTAGT. Trimming removed 2 bases at V and 2 bases at J, with 16 bases between. CDR3 coding DNA: TGTGCCAGCAGTGACACCGAGGGGGGGAGAGCTGGGGCCAACGTCCTGACTTTC. Its translation: CASSDTEGGRAGANVLTF.

This rearrangement joins TRBV10-1 to TRBJ2-7, with TRBD1 as a possible D gene (6 bases). V dropped 3 bases and J dropped 3 bases, with 12 bases sitting between them. CDR1 and CDR2 (germline): WNHNN, SYGVQD (reference sequence). The CDR3 runs to 14 residues. The CDR3 DNA reads as TGCGCCAGCAGTGAAGGGGGATGGGGCTACGAGCAGTACTTC. Protein product: CASSEGGWGYEQYF.

The chain employs TRBV7-9 and TRBJ2-2; D is ambiguous. Deletions cut 7 bases from V and 0 bases from J, with 12 bases between. CDR3 length: 15 amino acids. CDR1 SEHNR and CDR2 FQNEAQ come from the germline V gene (reference sequence). CDR3 loop: CASTRVGSNTGELFF. CDR3 DNA: TGTGCCAGCACCCGGGTAGGATCGAACACCGGGGAGCTGTTTTTT.

J is TRBJ2-1 and V is TRBV2; 9 bases fit TRBD2. Germline CDR1 and CDR2: SNHLY and FYNNEI. Trimming cost V 3 bases and J 7 bases; bases outside gene matches: 7. This CDR3 has 15 residues. CDR3 sequence (DNA): TGTGCCAGCAGTGAGCGGGAGGGCAGTTTAAATGAGCAGTTCTTC. Protein product: CASSEREGSLNEQFF.

The gene calls are TRBV7-2 and TRBJ1-1; D gene unclear. Trimming removed 5 bases from V and 0 bases from J, with 13 bases in between. This CDR3 is 15 amino acids long. Germline loops: CDR1 SGHTA, CDR2 FQGNSA. The CDR3 region is CASSVYRTVNTEAFF. The DNA of the CDR3 is TGTGCCAGCAGCGTTTACCGGACGGTGAACACTGAAGCTTTCTTT.

The rearrangement joins TRBV29-1 to TRBJ2-1, with 7 bases identical to TRBD2. The CDR3 contains 13 residues. The V and J ends lost 4 bases and 6 bases, in that order; junction bases with no gene match: 6. The germline gives CDR1 SQVTM, CDR2 ANQGSEA. The CDR3 loop is CSVGREKPNEQFF. The CDR3 bases are TGCAGCGTTGGGCGGGAGAAGCCCAATGAGCAGTTCTTC.

The CDR3 here is CASSGASTQKKNGYTF. In DNA form, the CDR3 reads TGTGCCAGCAGCGGAGCCTCGACACAGAAAAAAAATGGCTACACCTTC. The V gene is TRBV7-8, the J gene TRBJ1-2; D is undetermined. The CDR3 runs to 16 residues. The germline V gene encodes CDR1 SGHVS and CDR2 FQNEAQ. The germline V and J ends were trimmed by 5 bases and 6 bases, with 22 bases remaining between them.

Here the CDR3 DNA reads TGTGCCAGCAGCTTAGGAGGGACAGGGGTAGTCGGAGAGACCCAGTACTTC. Protein: CASSLGGTGVVGETQYF. The gene calls are TRBV11-2 and TRBJ2-5; TRBD1 agrees at 10 bases. This CDR3 comprises 17 residues. Germline CDR1 is SGHAT and CDR2 is FQNNGV. The V and J ends lost 1 base and 4 bases, in that order; junction bases with no gene match: 9.

V and J are TRBV7-8 and TRBJ2-3, with 11 bases fitting TRBD2. Losses at the gene ends were 5 bases for V and 5 bases for J; bases not matched to a gene: 9. Germline V gives CDR1 SGHVS, CDR2 FQNEAQ. CDR3 length: 16 amino acids. The CDR3 DNA reads TGTGCCAGCAGCCTCTTAGCGGGAGGGCCTGGAGATACGCAGTATTTT. Translating gives CASSLLAGGPGDTQYF.